This T cell receptor beta chain was sequenced for a study of blood T cell repertoires in COVID-19. Adults between roughly 18 and 89 years of age took part from more than 20 US areas. Recovered status in Cohort 3 required two negative PCRs, clearance, or symptom resolution. V lost 6 bases and J 4 bases, leaving 22 bases between the germline ends. The germline gives CDR1 MNHNS, CDR2 SASEGT. The CDR3 contains 17 residues. This clone has at least ten counts. TCRdb's copy holds only in-frame clones and misses some; the assay was immunoSEQ multiplex PCR. The sample has about 300,000 clones; approximately 85% are singletons.

The sample comprised PBMCs or T cells enriched from blood (not recorded which). The receptor was isolated from a man younger than 45 who had recovered from COVID-19. The chain is built from TRBV6-1 and TRBJ1-5; the D gene is possibly TRBD1 (6 bases). In nucleotides, the CDR3 is TGTGCCAGCAGGGAAATGAGGATGGGGGCCCGAAATCAGCCCCAGCATTTT. Its translation is CASREMRMGARNQPQHF.